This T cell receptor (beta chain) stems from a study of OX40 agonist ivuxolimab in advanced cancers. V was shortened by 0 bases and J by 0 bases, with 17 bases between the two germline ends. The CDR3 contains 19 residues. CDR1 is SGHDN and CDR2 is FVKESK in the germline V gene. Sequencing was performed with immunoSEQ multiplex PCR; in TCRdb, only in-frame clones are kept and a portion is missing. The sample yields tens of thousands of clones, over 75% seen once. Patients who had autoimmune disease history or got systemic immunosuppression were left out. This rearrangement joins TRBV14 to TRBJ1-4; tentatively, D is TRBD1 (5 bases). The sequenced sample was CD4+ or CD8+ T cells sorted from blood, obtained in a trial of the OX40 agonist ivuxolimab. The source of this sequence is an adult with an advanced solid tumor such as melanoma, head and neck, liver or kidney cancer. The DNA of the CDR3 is TGTGCCAGCAGCCAAGATCCCAGGGAGTACGGTGCAACTAATGAAAAACTGTTTTTT. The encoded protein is CASSQDPREYGATNEKLFF. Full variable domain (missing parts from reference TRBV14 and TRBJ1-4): EAGVTQFPSHSVIEKGQTVTLRCDPISGHDNLYWYRRVMGKEIKFLLHFVKESKQDESGMPNNRFLAERTGGTYSTLKVQPAELEDSGVYFCASSQDPREYGATNEKLFFGSGTQLSVL.